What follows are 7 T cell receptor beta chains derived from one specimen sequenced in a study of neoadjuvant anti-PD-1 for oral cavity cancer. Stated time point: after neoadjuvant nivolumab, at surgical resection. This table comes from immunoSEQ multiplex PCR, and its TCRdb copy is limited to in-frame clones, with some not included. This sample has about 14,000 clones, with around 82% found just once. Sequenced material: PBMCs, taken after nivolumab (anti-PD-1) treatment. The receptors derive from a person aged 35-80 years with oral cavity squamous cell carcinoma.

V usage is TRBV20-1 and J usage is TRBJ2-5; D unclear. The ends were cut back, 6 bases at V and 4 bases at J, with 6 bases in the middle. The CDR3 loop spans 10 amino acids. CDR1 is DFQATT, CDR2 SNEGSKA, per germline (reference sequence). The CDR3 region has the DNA TGCAGTGCCCACCGAGAGACCCAGTACTTC. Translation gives CSAHRETQYF.

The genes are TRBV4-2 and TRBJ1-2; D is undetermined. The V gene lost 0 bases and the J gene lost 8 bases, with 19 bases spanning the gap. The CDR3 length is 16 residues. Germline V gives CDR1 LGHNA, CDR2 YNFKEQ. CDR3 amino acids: CASSQDRTGLNEGYTF. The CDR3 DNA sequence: TGTGCCAGCAGCCAAGATAGGACGGGTTTAAATGAGGGCTACACCTTC.

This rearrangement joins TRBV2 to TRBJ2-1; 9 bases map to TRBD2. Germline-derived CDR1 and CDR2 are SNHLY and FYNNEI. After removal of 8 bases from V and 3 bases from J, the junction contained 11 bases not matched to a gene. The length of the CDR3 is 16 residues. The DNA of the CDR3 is TGTGCCAGCCGACCCCTAGCGGGAACATACTACAATGAGCAGTTCTTC. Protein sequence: CASRPLAGTYYNEQFF.

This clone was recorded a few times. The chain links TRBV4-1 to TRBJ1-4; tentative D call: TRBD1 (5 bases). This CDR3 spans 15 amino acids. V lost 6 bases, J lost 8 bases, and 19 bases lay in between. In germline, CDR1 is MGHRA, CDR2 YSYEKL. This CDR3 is CASRLTGTWPEKLFF. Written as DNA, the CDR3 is TGCGCCAGCAGGCTAACCGGGACCTGGCCCGAAAAACTGTTTTTT.

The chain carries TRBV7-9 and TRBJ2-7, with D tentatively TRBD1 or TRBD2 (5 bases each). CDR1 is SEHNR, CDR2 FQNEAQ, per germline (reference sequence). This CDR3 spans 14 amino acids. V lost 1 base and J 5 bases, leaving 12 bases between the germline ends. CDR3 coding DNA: TGTGCCAGCAGCTTAGTGGGGGTACAGGACGAGCAGTACTTC. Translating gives CASSLVGVQDEQYF. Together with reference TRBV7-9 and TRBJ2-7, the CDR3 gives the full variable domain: DTGVSQNPRHKITKRGQNVTFRCDPISEHNRLYWYRQTLGQGPEFLTYFQNEAQLEKSRLLSDRFSAERPKGSFSTLEIQRTEQGDSAMYLCASSLVGVQDEQYFGPGTRLTVT.

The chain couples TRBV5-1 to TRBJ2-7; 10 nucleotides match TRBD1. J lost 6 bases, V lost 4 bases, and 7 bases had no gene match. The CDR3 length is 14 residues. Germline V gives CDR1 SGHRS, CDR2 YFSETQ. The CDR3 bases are TGCGCCAGCAGCCAAGTCCGGGACAGGGGCGAGCAGTACTTC. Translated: CASSQVRDRGEQYF.

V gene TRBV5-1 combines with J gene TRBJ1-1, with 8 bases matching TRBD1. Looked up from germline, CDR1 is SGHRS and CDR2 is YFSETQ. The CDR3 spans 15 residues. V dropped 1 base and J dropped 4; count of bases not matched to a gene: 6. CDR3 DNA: TGCGCCAGCAGCTTGTATGGACAGGGAGTCACTGAAGCTTTCTTT. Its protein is CASSLYGQGVTEAFF.